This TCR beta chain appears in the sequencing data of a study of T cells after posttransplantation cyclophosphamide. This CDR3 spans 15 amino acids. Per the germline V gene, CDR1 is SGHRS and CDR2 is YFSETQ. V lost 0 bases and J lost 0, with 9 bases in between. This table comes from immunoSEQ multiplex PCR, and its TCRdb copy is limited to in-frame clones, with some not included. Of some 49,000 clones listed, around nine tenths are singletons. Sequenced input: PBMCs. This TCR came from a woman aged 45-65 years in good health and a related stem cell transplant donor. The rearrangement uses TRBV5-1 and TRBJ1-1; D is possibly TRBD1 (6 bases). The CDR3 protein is CASSLEGTMNTEAFF. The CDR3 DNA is TGCGCCAGCAGCTTGGAGGGGACAATGAACACTGAAGCTTTCTTT.